This TCR beta chain was identified in a study of blood T cell repertoires in COVID-19. Looking at the study overall: Sample material is recorded as cDNA or gDNA derived from T cells, B-cell-depleted T cells, or PBMCs.

Here immunoSEQ multiplex PCR was the method, and the copy in TCRdb shows in-frame clones only, minus some. The sample carries about 87,000 clones, roughly 91% recorded once. This clonotype was obtained from a man aged 18 to 30 with COVID-19, enrolled during active disease. The sample comprised peripheral blood.

CDR3 loop: CASSFGRGVYEQYF. In DNA form, the CDR3 reads TGTGCCAGCAGTTTCGGCAGGGGGGTCTACGAGCAGTACTTC. This chain links TRBV28 with TRBJ2-7, with D possibly TRBD1 on 7 matching bases. Germline V gene lookup returns CDR1 MDHEN and CDR2 SYDVKM. CDR3 size: 14 residues. Trimming cost V 3 bases and J 3 bases, with 12 bases left between them.